This T cell receptor (beta chain) was retrieved from a study of response to subunit inactivated influenza vaccine. General study findings and limits: Only a handful of new T cells, the authors suggested, are recruited with each seasonal influenza vaccination.

This CDR3 is built from 14 residues. The J segment lost 4 bases and the V segment lost 5 bases, leaving 5 bases of the junction unmatched. Per germline, CDR1 MNHNS and CDR2 SASEGT. This clonotype was recorded at least ten times. What it binds is unknown. TCRdb re-called the RT-PCR reads with MiXCR, one entry per CDR3 protein. This sample has 550,000 to 800,000 distinct CDR3 sequences, with approximately 15% found just once. This TCR came from a man in his fifties or sixties who received an inactivated influenza vaccine. Material: PBMCs from blood, obtained around two weeks before vaccination. The genes are TRBV6-1 and TRBJ1-5; 7 bases map to TRBD1. CDR3 in DNA: TGTGCCAGCAGTCCCGACAGGGATAATCAGCCCCAGCATTTT. Its protein is CASSPDRDNQPQHF.